Included here is one T cell receptor beta chain sequence, with context. Its target is not known. The CDR3 runs 12 residues. Trimming removed 5 bases at V and 5 bases at J, with 10 bases between. Germline lookup yields CDR1 SEHNR and CDR2 FQNEAQ (reference sequence). This sample is drawn from a study of OX40 agonist ivuxolimab in advanced cancers. As for the study in general: Patients enrolled in dose escalation were diagnosed with hepatocellular carcinoma, melanoma, renal cell or head and neck cancer.

Overall study results and limits: At 0.1 to 3.0 mg/kg and by week 6, CD4+ and CD8+ T cells in the blood had expanded clonally.

The repertoire was sequenced with immunoSEQ multiplex PCR; TCRdb's copy has only in-frame clones and lacks some. The sample yields about 79,000 clones, 90% seen once. This rearrangement joins TRBV7-9 to TRBJ2-7; D remains ambiguous. The sample consisted of CD4+ or CD8+ T cells sorted from blood, taken in a trial of the OX40 agonist ivuxolimab. The receptor's source is an adult with an advanced solid tumor such as melanoma, head and neck, liver or kidney cancer. For the CDR3, the DNA is TGTGCCAGCAGCAAGGCGACCCACGAGCAGTACTTC. It encodes CASSKATHEQYF.